The entry below gives a single T cell receptor (beta chain) sequence along with its context. It was RNA transcripts that yielded the amplified TCR beta CDR3 regions. The HTBI primer set was used in a first-round RT-PCR of the TCR CDR3. Each CDR3 protein is one row after TCRdb ran MiXCR on the multiplex PCR reads. The repertoire holds fewer than 350,000 distinct CDR3 sequences, with about 18% as singletons. The CDR3 is 15 residues long. V was shortened by 0 bases and J by 0 bases, with 9 bases between the two germline ends. The germline CDR1 and CDR2 sequences are DFQATT and SNEGSKA (reference sequence). This entry comes from a study of T cells in Graves' hyperthyroidism and ophthalmopathy. Absent ophthalmopathy progression within 18 months defined stable Graves' hyperthyroidism. Any patient presenting with uncontrolled infection, other autoimmune disease, pregnancy or lactation was left out.

J is TRBJ2-1 and V is TRBV20-1; D not resolved. Sequenced sample: blood. This clonotype was obtained from a woman aged 50 to 60 with Graves' hyperthyroidism. CDR3 sequence: CSARDPSRSYNEQFF. The CDR3 nucleotides read TGCAGTGCTAGAGATCCCAGTCGCTCCTACAATGAGCAGTTCTTC.